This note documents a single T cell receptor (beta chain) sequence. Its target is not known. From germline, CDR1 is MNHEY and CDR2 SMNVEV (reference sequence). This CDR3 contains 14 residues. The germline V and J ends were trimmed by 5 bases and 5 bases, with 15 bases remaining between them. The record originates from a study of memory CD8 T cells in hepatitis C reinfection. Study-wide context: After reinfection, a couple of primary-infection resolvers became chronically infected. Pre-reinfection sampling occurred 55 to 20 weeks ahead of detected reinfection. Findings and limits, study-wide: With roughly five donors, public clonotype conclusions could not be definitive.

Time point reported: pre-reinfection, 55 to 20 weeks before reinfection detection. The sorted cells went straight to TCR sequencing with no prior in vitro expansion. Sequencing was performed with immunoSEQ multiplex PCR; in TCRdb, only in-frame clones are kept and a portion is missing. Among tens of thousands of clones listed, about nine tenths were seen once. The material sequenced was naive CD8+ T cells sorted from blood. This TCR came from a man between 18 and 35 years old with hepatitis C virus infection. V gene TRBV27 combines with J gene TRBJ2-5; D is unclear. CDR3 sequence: CASSTYPAWETQYF. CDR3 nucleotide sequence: TGTGCCAGCAGTACTTACCCCGCGTGGGAGACCCAGTACTTC.